This is a list of T cell receptor beta chains from one sample in a study of monozygotic twins with inflammatory bowel disease. TCRdb re-called the 5' RACE reads and shows each CDR3 protein once, DNA omitted. In total, the table holds over 150,000 distinct CDR3 sequences. Sequenced input: blood. Every receptor here comes from a human donor with ulcerative colitis or Crohn's disease, or a healthy co-twin of an affected twin (not recorded which). The CDR3 runs from the conserved cysteine through the conserved F or W.

v_gene	j_gene	CDR3aa
TRBV20-1	TRBJ2-5	CSARGPLQETQYF
TRBV5-1	TRBJ1-1	CASSLLASGNTEAFF
TRBV6-4	TRBJ2-1	CASSVANDNEQFF
TRBV3-1	TRBJ2-3	CASSQLGLAADTQYF
TRBV25-1	TRBJ1-2	CASSEFNGGDGYTF
TRBV5-5	TRBJ2-1	CASSPELIGYNEQFF
TRBV7-2	TRBJ2-5	CASSVYRGGGETQYF
TRBV15	TRBJ1-2	CATSSGYGYTF
TRBV10-3	TRBJ2-1	CAIRGSTTLFDEQFF
TRBV18	TRBJ2-7	CASSPPGLAGVSAYEQYF
TRBV11-3	TRBJ2-1	CASSFSGGSSYNEQFF
TRBV27	TRBJ2-2	CTSSRVGGGGTGELFF
TRBV10-3	TRBJ1-5	CAISEQPRVSNQPQHF
TRBV3-1	TRBJ2-7	CASSLGLVRYEQYF
TRBV28	TRBJ2-1	CASTLASGYNEQFF
TRBV7-9	TRBJ2-7	CASSLQGEGEQYF
TRBV7-3	TRBJ2-1	CASSLTLYNKQFF
TRBV6-1	TRBJ1-1	CASRRKRDSRTMNTEAFF
TRBV30	TRBJ2-3	CAWSVTDTQYF
TRBV5-6	TRBJ1-1	CASSLTFSEAFF
TRBV5-1	TRBJ2-1	CASSLGLAGDEQFF
TRBV7-2	TRBJ2-3	CASSSSGADTQYF
TRBV12-5	TRBJ1-2	CASGLVEGGGYTF
TRBV27	TRBJ2-1	CASSSRGINNEQFF
TRBV20-1	TRBJ1-5	CSATHNRGPSNQPQHF